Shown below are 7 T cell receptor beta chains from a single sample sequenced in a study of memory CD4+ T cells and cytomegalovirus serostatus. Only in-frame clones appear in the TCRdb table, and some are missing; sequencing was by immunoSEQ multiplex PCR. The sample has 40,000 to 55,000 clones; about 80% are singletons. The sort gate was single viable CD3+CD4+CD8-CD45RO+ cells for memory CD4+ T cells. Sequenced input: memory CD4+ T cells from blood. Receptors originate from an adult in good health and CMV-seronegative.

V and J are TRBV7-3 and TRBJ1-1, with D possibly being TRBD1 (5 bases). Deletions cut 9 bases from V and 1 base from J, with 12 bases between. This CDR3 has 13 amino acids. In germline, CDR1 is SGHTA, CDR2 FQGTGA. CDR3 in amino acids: CASSEGANTEAFF. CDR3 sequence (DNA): TGTGCCAGTTCGGAAGGGGCGAACACTGAAGCTTTCTTT.

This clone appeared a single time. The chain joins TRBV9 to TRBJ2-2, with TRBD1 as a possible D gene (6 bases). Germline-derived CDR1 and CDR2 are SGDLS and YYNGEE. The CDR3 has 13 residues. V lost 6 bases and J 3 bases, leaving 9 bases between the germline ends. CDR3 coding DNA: TGTGCCAGCACCAGGGGATACACCGGGGAGCTGTTTTTT. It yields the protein CASTRGYTGELFF.

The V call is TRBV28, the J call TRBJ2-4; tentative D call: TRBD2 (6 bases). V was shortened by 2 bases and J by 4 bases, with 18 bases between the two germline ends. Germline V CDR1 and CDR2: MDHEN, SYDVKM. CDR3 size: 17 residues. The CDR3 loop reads CASSLRRGFDEKNIQYF. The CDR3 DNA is TGTGCCAGCAGTTTACGCCGGGGGTTTGATGAAAAAAACATTCAGTACTTC.

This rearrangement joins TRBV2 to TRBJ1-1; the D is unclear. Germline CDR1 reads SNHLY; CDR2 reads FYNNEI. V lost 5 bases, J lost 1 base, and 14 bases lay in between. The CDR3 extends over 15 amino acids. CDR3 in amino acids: CASSSFGVRNTEAFF. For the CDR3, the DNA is TGTGCCAGCAGTTCTTTTGGGGTCAGGAACACTGAAGCTTTCTTT. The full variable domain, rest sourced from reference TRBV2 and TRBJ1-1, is EPEVTQTPSHQVTQMGQEVILRCVPISNHLYFYWYRQILGQKVEFLVSFYNNEISEKSEIFDDQFSVERPDGSNFTLKIRSTKLEDSAMYFCASSSFGVRNTEAFFGQGTRLTVV.

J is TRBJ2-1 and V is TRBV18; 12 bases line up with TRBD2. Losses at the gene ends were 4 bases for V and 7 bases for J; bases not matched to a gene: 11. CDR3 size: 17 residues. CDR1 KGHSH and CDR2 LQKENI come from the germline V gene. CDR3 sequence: CASSLPLTSGGLNEQFF. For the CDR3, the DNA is TGTGCCAGCTCACTGCCCTTGACTAGCGGGGGCCTTAATGAGCAGTTCTTC.

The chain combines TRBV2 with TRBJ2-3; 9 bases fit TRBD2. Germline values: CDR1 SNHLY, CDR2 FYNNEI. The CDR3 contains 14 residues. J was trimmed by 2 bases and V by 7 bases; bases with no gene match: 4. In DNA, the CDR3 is TGTGCCAGCAACAAGCGGGGGGACACAGATACGCAGTATTTT. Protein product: CASNKRGDTDTQYF.

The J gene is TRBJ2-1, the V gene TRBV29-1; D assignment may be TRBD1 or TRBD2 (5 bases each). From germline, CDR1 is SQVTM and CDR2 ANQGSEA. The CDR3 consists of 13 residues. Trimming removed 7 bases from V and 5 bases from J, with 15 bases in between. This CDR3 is CSASRDAHNEQFF. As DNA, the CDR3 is TGCAGCGCCTCCCGGGACGCACACAATGAGCAGTTCTTC.